A selection of T cell receptor beta chains follows, all from one sample in a study of CD8+CD57+ T cells in acquired aplastic anemia. From the reads, TCRdb called clonotypes with MiXCR, one entry per CDR3 protein. Among 160,000 or so distinct CDR3 sequences listed, 45% to 55% were seen once. The sequencing input was sorted CD4+, CD8+, or CD8+CD57+ T cells (not recorded which) from PBMCs. The receptors stem from a human donor with aplastic anemia. The CDR3 runs from the conserved cysteine through the conserved F or W. D genes are given only for firm matches. Not all rows give a size; the values are once, few, many and, for expanded clones, a class.

v_gene: TRBV24-1; abundance: -; j_gene: TRBJ2-3; d_gene: TRBD2; CDR3nt: TGTGCCACCAGTGACGGGACTAGGAATTTGAATACGCAGTATTTT; CDR3aa: CATSDGTRNLNTQYF
v_gene: TRBV19; abundance: -; j_gene: TRBJ2-1; d_gene: TRBD2; CDR3nt: TGTGCCAGTAGCCCCCTTGCGGGAGTGGAGAATGAGCAGTTCTTC; CDR3aa: CASSPLAGVENEQFF
v_gene: TRBV20-1; abundance: -; j_gene: TRBJ2-3; d_gene: -; CDR3nt: TGCAGTGCTAATCCGGGACATCGCACAGATACGCAGTATTTT; CDR3aa: CSANPGHRTDTQYF
v_gene: TRBV15; abundance: many; j_gene: TRBJ1-5; d_gene: -; CDR3nt: TGTGCCACCAATCAGGGATTAAATAGCAATCAGCCCCAGCATTTT; CDR3aa: CATNQGLNSNQPQHF
v_gene: TRBV9; abundance: -; j_gene: TRBJ1-6; d_gene: -; CDR3nt: TGTGCCAGCAGCGTAGGTGGGGGGGATTCACCCCTCCACTTT; CDR3aa: CASSVGGGDSPLHF
v_gene: TRBV2; abundance: many; j_gene: TRBJ1-1; d_gene: -; CDR3nt: TGTGCCAGCAACGGACACTTGAACACTGAAGCTTTCTTT; CDR3aa: CASNGHLNTEAFF
v_gene: TRBV7-8; abundance: once; j_gene: TRBJ1-6; d_gene: -; CDR3nt: TGTGTCAGCGGCTCCGTGGGAGTATGGGGTGGACCCCTCCACTTT; CDR3aa: CVSGSVGVWGGPLHF
v_gene: TRBV15; abundance: many; j_gene: TRBJ1-1; d_gene: TRBD1; CDR3nt: TGTGCCACCAGCAGATCCCTACAGGGGACCGGCACTGAAGCTTTCTTT; CDR3aa: CATSRSLQGTGTEAFF
v_gene: TRBV6-5; abundance: few; j_gene: TRBJ1-4; d_gene: -; CDR3nt: TGTGCCAGCAGTTACGGGGGGGCGGGAAATGAAAAACTGTCTTTT; CDR3aa: CASSYGGAGNEKLSF
v_gene: TRBV10-3; abundance: -; j_gene: TRBJ2-3; d_gene: TRBD2; CDR3nt: TGTGCCAGCAGTGACTCTAGCGGGAGCACAGATACGCAGTATTTT; CDR3aa: CASSDSSGSTDTQYF
v_gene: TRBV11-2; abundance: few; j_gene: TRBJ2-1; d_gene: TRBD2; CDR3nt: TGTGCCAGCAGCTTAGGCTCACTAGCGGGGGAGCAGTTCTTC; CDR3aa: CASSLGSLAGEQFF
v_gene: TRBV5-4; abundance: -; j_gene: TRBJ1-6; d_gene: -; CDR3nt: TGTGCCAGCAGCCTCCAATGGACAGACTCACCCCTCCACTTT; CDR3aa: CASSLQWTDSPLHF
v_gene: TRBV7-2; abundance: many; j_gene: TRBJ1-3; d_gene: -; CDR3nt: TGTGCCAGCAGCTTCGGAGGATCTGGAAACACCATATATTTT; CDR3aa: CASSFGGSGNTIYF
v_gene: TRBV11-2; abundance: -; j_gene: TRBJ2-3; d_gene: TRBD2; CDR3nt: TGTGCCAGCAGCTCGACCGGGACTAGCGGGAACCGCGATACGCAGTATTTT; CDR3aa: CASSSTGTSGNRDTQYF
v_gene: TRBV10-3; abundance: many; j_gene: TRBJ1-2; d_gene: TRBD1; CDR3nt: TGTGCCATCAGTGAAGACCGGGACAGGCTCCTTACTAACTATGGCTACACCTTC; CDR3aa: CAISEDRDRLLTNYGYTF
v_gene: TRBV10-2; abundance: once; j_gene: TRBJ1-2; d_gene: TRBD1; CDR3nt: TGCGCCAGCAGCGCCGCTCGGACAGGAAATTTCTATGGCTACACCTTC; CDR3aa: CASSAARTGNFYGYTF
v_gene: TRBV6-1; abundance: -; j_gene: TRBJ2-5; d_gene: -; CDR3nt: TGTGCCAGCAGCCTGACCCGAGGAGGGGAGACCCAGTACTTC; CDR3aa: CASSLTRGGETQYF
v_gene: TRBV7-8; abundance: few; j_gene: TRBJ2-7; d_gene: -; CDR3nt: TGTGCCAGCAGTTTCGGGGGTACCTACGAGCAGTACTTC; CDR3aa: CASSFGGTYEQYF
v_gene: TRBV13; abundance: -; j_gene: TRBJ1-2; d_gene: TRBD1; CDR3nt: TGTGCTAGCAGCTTAGGGGACAGGGTGTACACCTTC; CDR3aa: CASSLGDRVYTF
v_gene: TRBV7-9; abundance: -; j_gene: TRBJ2-7; d_gene: -; CDR3nt: TGTGCCAGACTAGGGGGGTGCGAGCAGTACTTC; CDR3aa: CARLGGCEQYF
v_gene: TRBV29-1; abundance: few; j_gene: TRBJ2-5; d_gene: -; CDR3nt: TGCAGCGTTGGGGGGCAGGGGCACGAGACCCAGTACTTC; CDR3aa: CSVGGQGHETQYF
v_gene: TRBV25-1; abundance: -; j_gene: TRBJ2-7; d_gene: -; CDR3nt: TGTGCCAGCAGCGAGACCAACAGGGACTATGAACAGTACTTC; CDR3aa: CASSETNRDYEQYF
v_gene: TRBV19; abundance: many; j_gene: TRBJ1-2; d_gene: -; CDR3nt: TGTGCCAGTAGTATAGATCGGGGGGTCAACTATGGCTACACCTTC; CDR3aa: CASSIDRGVNYGYTF
v_gene: TRBV5-1; abundance: many; j_gene: TRBJ2-3; d_gene: TRBD2; CDR3nt: TGCGCCAGCAAAGCGGGGGGACTCACAGATACGCAGTATTTT; CDR3aa: CASKAGGLTDTQYF
v_gene: TRBV2; abundance: -; j_gene: TRBJ1-1; d_gene: -; CDR3nt: TGTGCCAGCACTGTCTCCGAAGGCAGTGAAGCTTTCTTT; CDR3aa: CASTVSEGSEAFF
v_gene: TRBV6-4; abundance: many; j_gene: TRBJ1-1; d_gene: TRBD1; CDR3nt: TGTGCCAGCAGGACAGGGGGGACTAACACTGAAGCTTTCTTT; CDR3aa: CASRTGGTNTEAFF
v_gene: TRBV6-5; abundance: many; j_gene: TRBJ1-3; d_gene: -; CDR3nt: TGTGCCAGCAGTTACCTCGGGGCCTCTGGAAACACCATATATTTT; CDR3aa: CASSYLGASGNTIYF
v_gene: TRBV20-1; abundance: many; j_gene: TRBJ2-7; d_gene: -; CDR3nt: TGCAGTGCAACTCTCGGGACACGGAACTACGAGCAGTACTTC; CDR3aa: CSATLGTRNYEQYF
v_gene: TRBV19; abundance: -; j_gene: TRBJ2-7; d_gene: TRBD2; CDR3nt: TGTGCCAGTAGTATATCTAGCGGGCGAGTCTACGAGCAGTACTTC; CDR3aa: CASSISSGRVYEQYF
v_gene: TRBV25-1; abundance: many; j_gene: TRBJ2-7; d_gene: -; CDR3nt: TGTGCCAGCAGTGGCACGGGGGCGCGGTACTACGAGCAGTACTTC; CDR3aa: CASSGTGARYYEQYF
v_gene: TRBV19; abundance: -; j_gene: TRBJ1-4; d_gene: TRBD1; CDR3nt: TGTGCCAGTAGTATAAGGACAGGGGATAAACTGTTTTTT; CDR3aa: CASSIRTGDKLFF
v_gene: TRBV15; abundance: -; j_gene: TRBJ1-2; d_gene: TRBD1; CDR3nt: TGTGCCACCAGCAGAGATCGAGACAGGGTTGGCTATGGCTACACCTTC; CDR3aa: CATSRDRDRVGYGYTF
v_gene: TRBV24-1; abundance: -; j_gene: TRBJ1-2; d_gene: TRBD1; CDR3nt: TGTGCCACCAGTGACTCGGGACAGGGACGCGATGGCTACACCTTC; CDR3aa: CATSDSGQGRDGYTF
v_gene: TRBV9; abundance: -; j_gene: TRBJ1-1; d_gene: -; CDR3nt: TGTGCCAGTAGCCCCCGGAAGGGAGCTTTCTTT; CDR3aa: CASSPRKGAFF
v_gene: TRBV10-3; abundance: -; j_gene: TRBJ2-7; d_gene: -; CDR3nt: TGTGCCATCAGTGGGGAGTTGGACAGATCCTACGAGCAGTACTTC; CDR3aa: CAISGELDRSYEQYF
v_gene: TRBV7-2; abundance: many; j_gene: TRBJ2-3; d_gene: -; CDR3nt: TGTGCCAGCAGCCAGTCGGCAGTCACAGATACGCAGTATTTT; CDR3aa: CASSQSAVTDTQYF
v_gene: TRBV10-3; abundance: few; j_gene: TRBJ2-5; d_gene: -; CDR3nt: TGTGCCATCAGTGAGCCCGACCAGGCGGGTGAGACCCAGTACTTC; CDR3aa: CAISEPDQAGETQYF
v_gene: TRBV20-1; abundance: -; j_gene: TRBJ2-3; d_gene: -; CDR3nt: TGCAGTGCTAACGCAGGGCCGCGCACAGATACGCAGTATTTT; CDR3aa: CSANAGPRTDTQYF
v_gene: TRBV12-3/TRBV12-4; abundance: once; j_gene: TRBJ2-1; d_gene: -; CDR3nt: TGTGCCAGCACCCCCCACCCCCTCGTCGGGGAGCAGTTCTTC; CDR3aa: CASTPHPLVGEQFF
v_gene: TRBV2; abundance: many; j_gene: TRBJ1-5; d_gene: -; CDR3nt: TGTGCCAGCAGTGAAGCATTGGGGGGGGGCAATCAGCCCCAGCATTTT; CDR3aa: CASSEALGGGNQPQHF
v_gene: TRBV7-8; abundance: -; j_gene: TRBJ1-1; d_gene: -; CDR3nt: TGTGCCAGCAGTGTCACAGGGCGAGGTGCTTTCTTT; CDR3aa: CASSVTGRGAFF
v_gene: TRBV2; abundance: -; j_gene: TRBJ1-1; d_gene: -; CDR3nt: TGTGCCAGCAGTGTCGGGGGGGAACACACTGAAGCTTTCTTT; CDR3aa: CASSVGGEHTEAFF
v_gene: TRBV2; abundance: once; j_gene: TRBJ1-5; d_gene: TRBD1; CDR3nt: TGTGCCAGCAGGACGGACAGGAATCAGCCCCAGCATTTT; CDR3aa: CASRTDRNQPQHF
v_gene: TRBV15; abundance: many; j_gene: TRBJ2-2; d_gene: -; CDR3nt: TGTGCCACCAGCGTCAATCCGAACACCGGGGAGCTGTTTTTT; CDR3aa: CATSVNPNTGELFF
v_gene: TRBV10-3; abundance: few; j_gene: TRBJ2-1; d_gene: -; CDR3nt: TGTGCCATCAGTGAATTTGGAAACAATGAGCAGTTCTTC; CDR3aa: CAISEFGNNEQFF
v_gene: TRBV7-6; abundance: many; j_gene: TRBJ2-5; d_gene: -; CDR3nt: TGTGCCAGCAGCTACCAAGAGACCCAGTACTTC; CDR3aa: CASSYQETQYF
v_gene: TRBV5-1; abundance: many; j_gene: TRBJ2-7; d_gene: -; CDR3nt: TGCGCCAGCAGCTGGGGAAGGGGGGTTGTGCCCCACGAGCAGTACTTC; CDR3aa: CASSWGRGVVPHEQYF
v_gene: TRBV24-1; abundance: -; j_gene: TRBJ2-5; d_gene: TRBD2; CDR3nt: TGTGCCACCTCCGGGGAGGGAGCCGAAGAGACCCAGTACTTC; CDR3aa: CATSGEGAEETQYF
v_gene: TRBV6-1; abundance: many; j_gene: TRBJ2-1; d_gene: -; CDR3nt: TGTGCCAGCAGGCTCCGAGGAGTCAATGAGCAGTTCTTC; CDR3aa: CASRLRGVNEQFF
v_gene: TRBV9; abundance: many; j_gene: TRBJ2-7; d_gene: -; CDR3nt: TGTGCCAGCAGCGTAGCTGCGGTTCCCTTGTACGAGCAGTACTTC; CDR3aa: CASSVAAVPLYEQYF
v_gene: TRBV18; abundance: -; j_gene: TRBJ2-3; d_gene: -; CDR3nt: TGTGCCAGCTCCCCCCCCGTTGGCACAGATACGCAGTATTTT; CDR3aa: CASSPPVGTDTQYF
v_gene: TRBV5-1; abundance: many; j_gene: TRBJ1-3; d_gene: -; CDR3nt: TGCGCCAGCAGCCCGGGGGGCGCCGGAAACACCATATATTTT; CDR3aa: CASSPGGAGNTIYF